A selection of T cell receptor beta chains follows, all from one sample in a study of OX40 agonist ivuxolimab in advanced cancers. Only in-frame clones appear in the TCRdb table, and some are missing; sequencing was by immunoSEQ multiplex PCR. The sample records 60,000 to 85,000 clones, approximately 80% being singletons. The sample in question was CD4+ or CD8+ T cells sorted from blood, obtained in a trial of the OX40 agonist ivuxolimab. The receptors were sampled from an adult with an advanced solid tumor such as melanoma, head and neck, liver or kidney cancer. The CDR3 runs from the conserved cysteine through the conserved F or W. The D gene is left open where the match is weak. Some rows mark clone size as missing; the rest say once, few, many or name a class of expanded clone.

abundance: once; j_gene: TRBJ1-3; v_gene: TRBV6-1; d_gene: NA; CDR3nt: TGTGCCAGCAGTGAGCTCCGAACGGGGGGAAACACCATATATTTT; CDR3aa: CASSELRTGGNTIYF
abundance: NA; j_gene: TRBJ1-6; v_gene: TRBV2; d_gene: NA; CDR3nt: TGTGCCAGCACACCAGGGAGTTCACCCCTCCACTTT; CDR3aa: CASTPGSSPLHF
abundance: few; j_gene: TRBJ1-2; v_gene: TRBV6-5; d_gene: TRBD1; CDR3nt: TGTGCCAGCAGTGAAATTAGGGGACAGGGAAGCTACACCTTC; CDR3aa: CASSEIRGQGSYTF
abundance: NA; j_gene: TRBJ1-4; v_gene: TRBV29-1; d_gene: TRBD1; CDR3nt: TGCAGCGTTCGGACAGGGACCACCGATTCAACTAATGAAAAACTGTTTTTT; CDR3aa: CSVRTGTTDSTNEKLFF
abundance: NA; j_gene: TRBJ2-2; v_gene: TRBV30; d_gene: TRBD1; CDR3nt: TGTGCCTGGAGGGCCCGGGACAGACTCACCGGGGAGCTGTTTTTT; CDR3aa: CAWRARDRLTGELFF
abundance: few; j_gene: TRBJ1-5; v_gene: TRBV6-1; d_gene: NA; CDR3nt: TGTGCCAGCAGTGAAGGCCTGTCGGCGAATCAGCCCCAGCATTTT; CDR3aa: CASSEGLSANQPQHF
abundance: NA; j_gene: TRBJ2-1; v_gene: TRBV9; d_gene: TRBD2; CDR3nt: TGTGCCAGCAGCGTAGTCAGTAGCGGGGGGGCAACCTACAATGAGCAGTTCTTC; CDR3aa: CASSVVSSGGATYNEQFF
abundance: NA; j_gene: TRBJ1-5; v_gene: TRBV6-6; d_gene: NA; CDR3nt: TGTGCCAGCAGTTGGACAGCTAGCAATCAGCCCCAGCATTTT; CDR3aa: CASSWTASNQPQHF
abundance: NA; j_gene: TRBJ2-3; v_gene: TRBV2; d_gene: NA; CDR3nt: TGTGCCAGCGGGCCTTGGCAGTATTTT; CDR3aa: CASGPWQYF
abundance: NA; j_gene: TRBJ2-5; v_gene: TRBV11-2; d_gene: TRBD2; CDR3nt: TGTGCCAGCAGCTTGCGGTCACGGGGGGAACAAGAGACCCAGTACTTC; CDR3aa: CASSLRSRGEQETQYF
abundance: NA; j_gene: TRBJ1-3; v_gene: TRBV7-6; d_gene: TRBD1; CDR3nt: TGTGCCAGCAGCTTTGGACAGGGCGGAAACACCATATATTTT; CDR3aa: CASSFGQGGNTIYF
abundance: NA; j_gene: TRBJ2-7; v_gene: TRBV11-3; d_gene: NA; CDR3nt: TGTGCCAGCAGCCCCTTCAGGGACTACGAGCAGTACTTC; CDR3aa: CASSPFRDYEQYF
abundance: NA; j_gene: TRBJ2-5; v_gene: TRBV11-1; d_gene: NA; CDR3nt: TGTGCCAGCAGCGGGGAGACCCAGTACTTC; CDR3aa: CASSGETQYF
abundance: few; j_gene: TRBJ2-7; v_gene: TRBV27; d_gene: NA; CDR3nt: TGTGCCAGCAGTCGGCCTGGGGGCGAGCAGTACTTC; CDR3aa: CASSRPGGEQYF
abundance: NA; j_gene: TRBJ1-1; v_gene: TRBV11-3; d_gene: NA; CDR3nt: TGTGCCAGCAGCTTGGAAGGGAGCACTGAAGCTTTCTTT; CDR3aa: CASSLEGSTEAFF
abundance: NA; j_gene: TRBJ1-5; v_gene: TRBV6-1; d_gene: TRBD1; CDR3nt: TGTGCCAGCAGTTCGGGACAGGGTATTAAGCCCCAGCATTTT; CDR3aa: CASSSGQGIKPQHF
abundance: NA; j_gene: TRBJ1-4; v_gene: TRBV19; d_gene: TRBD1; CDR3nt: TGTGCCAGTAGTTGGGGACAGGGGGCAACTAATGAAAAACTGTTTTTT; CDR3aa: CASSWGQGATNEKLFF
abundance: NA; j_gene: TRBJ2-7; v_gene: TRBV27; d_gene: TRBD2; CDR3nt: TGTGCCAGCAGTTTCCGACTAGCGGGGGGCCCCGGCGAGCAGTACTTC; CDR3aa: CASSFRLAGGPGEQYF
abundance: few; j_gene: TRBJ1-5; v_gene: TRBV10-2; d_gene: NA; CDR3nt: TGCGCCAGCACCTCACAGGGCGCTCAGCCCCAGCATTTT; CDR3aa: CASTSQGAQPQHF
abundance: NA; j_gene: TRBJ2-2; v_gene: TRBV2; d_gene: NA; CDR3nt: TGTGCCAGCAGTGGGAGGGCAGGGCACACCGGGGAGCTGTTTTTT; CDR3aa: CASSGRAGHTGELFF
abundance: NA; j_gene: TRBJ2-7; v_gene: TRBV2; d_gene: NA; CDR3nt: TGTGCCAGCAGTGAATCCTGGGCTAGTTCCTACGAGCAGTACTTC; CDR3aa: CASSESWASSYEQYF
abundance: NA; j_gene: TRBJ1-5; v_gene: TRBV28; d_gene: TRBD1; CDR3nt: TGTGCCAGCAGGACAGACAGGGCGGCTCAGCCCCAGCATTTT; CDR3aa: CASRTDRAAQPQHF
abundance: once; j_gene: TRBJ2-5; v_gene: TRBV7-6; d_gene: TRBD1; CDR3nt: TGTGCCAGCAGCTTGACAGGGTTGGCGGAGACCCAGTACTTC; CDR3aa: CASSLTGLAETQYF
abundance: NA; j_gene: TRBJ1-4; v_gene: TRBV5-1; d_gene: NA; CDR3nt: TGCGCCAGCAGCTCAGCCTCAACTAATGAAAAACTGTTTTTT; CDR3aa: CASSSASTNEKLFF
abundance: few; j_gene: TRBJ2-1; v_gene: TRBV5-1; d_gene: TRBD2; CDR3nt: TGCGCCAGCAGCACGGGACTAGCAACGTACAATGAGCAGTTCTTC; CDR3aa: CASSTGLATYNEQFF
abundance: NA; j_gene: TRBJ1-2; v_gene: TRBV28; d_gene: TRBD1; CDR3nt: TGTGCCAGCAGTCCGCGTAACCGGGACAGGGGAGATGGCTACACCTTC; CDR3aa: CASSPRNRDRGDGYTF
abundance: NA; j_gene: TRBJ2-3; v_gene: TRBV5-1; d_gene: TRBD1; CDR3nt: TGCGCCAGCAGCCTGGACAGGACTAGCACAGATACGCAGTATTTT; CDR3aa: CASSLDRTSTDTQYF
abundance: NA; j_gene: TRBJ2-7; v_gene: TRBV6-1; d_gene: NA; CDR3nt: TGTGCCAGCGGAGGGCAGGGTAACGAGCAGTACTTC; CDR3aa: CASGGQGNEQYF
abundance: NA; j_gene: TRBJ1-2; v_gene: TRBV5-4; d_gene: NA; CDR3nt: TGTGCCAGCAGCTTGGCCGGGGCAGGTCGGTATGGCTACACCTTC; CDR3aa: CASSLAGAGRYGYTF
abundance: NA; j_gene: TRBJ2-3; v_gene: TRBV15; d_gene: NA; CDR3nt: TGTGCCACCAGCACCTCTGGAGGGAGGCGGTTCACAGATACGCAGTATTTT; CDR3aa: CATSTSGGRRFTDTQYF
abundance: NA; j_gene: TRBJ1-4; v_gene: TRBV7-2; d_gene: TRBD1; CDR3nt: TGTGCCAGCAGCGGCGGGACAGCGGGGATTAATGAAAAACTGTTTTTT; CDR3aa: CASSGGTAGINEKLFF
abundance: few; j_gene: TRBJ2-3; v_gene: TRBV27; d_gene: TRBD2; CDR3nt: TGTGCCAGCAGTCCTCCTAGCGGGGGGGAGGATACGCAGTATTTT; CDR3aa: CASSPPSGGEDTQYF
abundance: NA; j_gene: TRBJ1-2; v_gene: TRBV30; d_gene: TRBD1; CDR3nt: TGTGCCTGGAGGTTACAGGGGGCTGCTGGCTACACCTTC; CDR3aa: CAWRLQGAAGYTF
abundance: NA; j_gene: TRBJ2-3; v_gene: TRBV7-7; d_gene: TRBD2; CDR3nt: TGTGCCAGCAGCTACGGACTAGCGGGGGACACGCAGTATTTT; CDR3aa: CASSYGLAGDTQYF
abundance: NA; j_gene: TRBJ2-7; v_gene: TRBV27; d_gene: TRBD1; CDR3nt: TGTGCCAGCAGCGTCCTCGGACAGGGGACCCACGAGCAGTACTTC; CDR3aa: CASSVLGQGTHEQYF
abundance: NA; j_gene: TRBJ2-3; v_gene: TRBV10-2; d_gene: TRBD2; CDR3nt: TGCGCCAGCAGCGAGGGACTAGCGGGTAGGACAGATACGCAGTATTTT; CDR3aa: CASSEGLAGRTDTQYF